These T cell receptor beta chains were read from a single sample in a study of blood T cell repertoires in COVID-19. This table comes from immunoSEQ multiplex PCR, and its TCRdb copy is limited to in-frame clones, with some not included. The table records around 140,000 clones, approximately 81% of them present only once. Specimen: peripheral blood. Receptors were obtained from a woman aged 60-70 years with active or convalescent COVID-19. CDR3s leave out the opening cysteine and the closing phenylalanine or tryptophan. A D gene is named only where the DNA matches it firmly. Clone size appears in some rows only: once, few, many, or a class for an expanded clone.

v_gene	j_gene	d_gene	abundance	CDR3aa
TRBV19	TRBJ2-7	TRBD1	-	ASIWDRDPHEQY
TRBV4-3	TRBJ1-5	-	-	ASSQDYRDTQPQH
TRBV9	TRBJ2-3	-	-	ASSVGSSFGDTQY
TRBV5-1	TRBJ1-2	TRBD1	few	ASSPGQGAFYGYT
TRBV28	TRBJ1-5	-	-	ASSSRQGNQPQH
TRBV29-1	TRBJ1-4	-	-	SVDGRSNEKLF
TRBV6-1	TRBJ2-6	-	-	ASSEAPGTVLT
TRBV7-9	TRBJ1-3	-	-	GLVEEDGNTIY
TRBV3-1/TRBV3-2	TRBJ2-5	TRBD1	-	ASSQDLTGGQETQY
TRBV11-2	TRBJ1-2	TRBD1	-	ASSQNRQGPGGYT